There are a few counts of the clone carrying this T cell receptor beta chain. The antigen is undetermined. The entry originates in a study of fetal regulatory T cell absence and autoimmunity. Study in general: IPEX patients had exocrine pancreas autoimmunity without clinical diabetes.

Germline V gives CDR1 SEHNR, CDR2 FQNEAQ (reference sequence). V was pared by 2 bases and J by 2 bases, with 12 bases between. The CDR3 sequence is 16 residues long. Notes on the study in general: Some top pancreas TCR clones were over 80-fold enriched versus cord blood. Antigen-driven pancreatic autoimmunity before birth in IPEX was inferred from oligoclonal enrichment.

Assay: immunoSEQ multiplex PCR; the TCRdb copy retains only in-frame clones and omits some. This repertoire shows about 43,000 clones, just under 85% found once; its top ten account for over 0.4%. The source of this sequence is a newborn boy with IPEX syndrome. The rearrangement joins TRBV7-9 to TRBJ1-4, with a weak D call TRBD1 (6 bases). Input material: cord blood. CDR3 protein: CASSLSPGHTNEKLFF. The DNA for the CDR3 is TGTGCCAGCAGCTTAAGCCCGGGACACACTAATGAAAAACTGTTTTTT. Using reference TRBV7-9 and TRBJ1-4 for the parts outside the CDR3, the full variable domain is DTGVSQNPRHKITKRGQNVTFRCDPISEHNRLYWYRQTLGQGPEFLTYFQNEAQLEKSRLLSDRFSAERPKGSFSTLEIQRTEQGDSAMYLCASSLSPGHTNEKLFFGSGTQLSVL.